The 29 T cell receptor beta chains in this list originate from one sample, sequenced in a study of CD8+CD57+ T cells in acquired aplastic anemia (dated by TCRdb to the late 2010s). The patients picked for sequencing were ones in whom flow cytometry had shown an expansion of CD8+CD57+ cells. Reads for this sample came from an Illumina HiSeq 2000. Genomic DNA was used as template for profiling of TCR beta VDJ combinations and CDR3 sequences. TCRdb reanalyzed the raw reads on its own, using fastp at Q25 for trimming and MiXCR for clone calling, and kept in-frame beta chains. Duplicate CDR3 protein sequences are folded into a single record with the most common DNA and genes. The sample records about 470,000 distinct CDR3 sequences, more than 25% of which are singletons. The ten biggest clones cover approximately 0.82% of the sample. The sequencing input was sorted CD4+, CD8+, or CD8+CD57+ T cells (not recorded which) from PBMCs. These receptors were taken from a human donor with aplastic anemia.

This clonotype appeared many times. The V call is TRBV2, the J call TRBJ1-2, with TRBD1 identical over 7 bases. This CDR3 has 12 amino acids. Germline CDR1 and CDR2: SNHLY and FYNNEI. J gave up 6 bases and V 6 bases, and 4 bases lay outside the gene matches. Written as DNA, the CDR3 is TGTGCCAGCAGGAGGGGGCAGGATGGCTACACCTTC. Its protein product is CASRRGQDGYTF. Variable domain in full (rest from reference TRBV2 and TRBJ1-2): EPEVTQTPSHQVTQMGQEVILRCVPISNHLYFYWYRQILGQKVEFLVSFYNNEISEKSEIFDDQFSVERPDGSNFTLKIRSTKLEDSAMYFCASRRGQDGYTFGSGTRLTVV.

This clonotype occurred many times. V usage is TRBV15 and J usage is TRBJ2-7; the D gene is possibly TRBD2 (5 bases). This CDR3 is built from 14 residues. V shed 0 bases and J shed 4 bases, with 10 bases lying between them. From germline, CDR1 is LNHNV and CDR2 YYDKDF (reference sequence). The CDR3: CATSRDLGVYEQYF. The CDR3 bases are TGTGCCACCAGCAGAGATCTCGGGGTTTACGAGCAGTACTTC.

This clonotype was detected ten times or more. V is TRBV19 and J is TRBJ1-2; TRBD1 matches 7 bases. This CDR3 comprises 14 residues. The ends lost 5 bases at V and 4 bases at J; junction bases unmatched: 7. CDR1 is LNHDA, CDR2 SQIVND, per germline (reference sequence). The CDR3 coding sequence is TGTGCCAGTAGTTCGGGACAGTCCGCCTATGGCTACACCTTC. This gives the protein CASSSGQSAYGYTF.

This chain uses TRBV6-4 with TRBJ1-1; maybe TRBD1 (5 bases). The CDR3 contains 15 residues. V was cut by 6 bases and J by 1 base, with 15 bases left in between. Germline CDR1 MRHNA, CDR2 SNTAGT. CDR3 in DNA: TGTGCCAGCAGGGAGTATCAGGGAAGGAACACTGAAGCTTTCTTT. Its translation: CASREYQGRNTEAFF.

Only a few counts were recorded for this clonotype. This chain uses TRBV12-3 or TRBV12-4 with TRBJ2-5; D might be TRBD1 (6 bases). V gave up 2 bases and J gave up 4 bases, with 11 bases separating them. The CDR3 covers 14 residues. The CDR3 coding sequence is TGTGCCAGCAGTTTACGCCAGGGGCGAGAGACCCAGTACTTC. Protein: CASSLRQGRETQYF.

This clonotype appeared many times. V is TRBV7-8 and J is TRBJ1-2, with D tentatively TRBD1 (5 bases). CDR3 length: 15 amino acids. Germline V lookup: CDR1 SGHVS, CDR2 FQNEAQ. Trimming stripped 0 bases from V and 3 bases from J, with 11 bases between. The DNA for the CDR3 is TGTGCCAGCAGCTTAGCGCGGGGGTGGGACTATGGCTACACCTTC. As protein: CASSLARGWDYGYTF.

The rearrangement uses TRBV2 and TRBJ1-1, with D unresolved. V lost 6 bases to trimming and J lost 1 base, with 15 bases between them. The CDR3 sequence is 15 residues long. Germline V gives CDR1 SNHLY, CDR2 FYNNEI. The CDR3 here is CASSPLAWGNTEAFF. Written as DNA, the CDR3 is TGTGCCAGCAGCCCGTTGGCATGGGGGAACACTGAAGCTTTCTTT.

This clonotype was detected many times. The gene calls are TRBV7-2 and TRBJ1-1; no clear D. Looked up from germline, CDR1 is SGHTA and CDR2 is FQGNSA. The CDR3 is made up of 15 amino acids. V was shortened by 3 bases and J by 5 bases, with 16 bases between the two germline ends. CDR3 sequence: CASSFSTDLTTEAFF. The CDR3, as DNA: TGTGCCAGCAGCTTTTCCACCGATTTGACTACTGAAGCTTTCTTT.

As concerns this clonotype: An end of the junction does not agree with germline; a read error may underlie this. This chain links TRBV10-2 with TRBJ1-1; 7 bases match TRBD1. CDR1 is WSHSY and CDR2 is SAAADI in the germline V gene. The length of the CDR3 is 14 residues. The CDR3 protein is CASSYNRGYTEAFF. The DNA of the CDR3 is TGTGCCAGCAGTTACAACAGGGGTTACACTGAAGCTTTCTTT.

This clonotype was picked up a small number of times. The V call is TRBV19, the J call TRBJ1-1; the D gene is possibly TRBD1 (5 bases). The germline V gene has CDR1 LNHDA and CDR2 SQIVND (reference sequence). CDR3 length: 16 residues. V was cut by 5 bases and J by 0 bases, with 16 bases left in between. The CDR3 reads CASSYKTALMNTEAFF. The CDR3 DNA reads TGTGCCAGTAGTTACAAGACAGCCTTAATGAACACTGAAGCTTTCTTT.

This chain uses TRBV19 with TRBJ2-2; D is possibly TRBD1 (5 bases). Trimming took off 5 bases at V and 8 bases at J, with 9 bases between the two ends. The CDR3 loop spans 12 amino acids. Germline values: CDR1 LNHDA, CDR2 SQIVND (reference sequence). Written as DNA, the CDR3 is TGTGCCAGTAGTGGGGCGACAGGGGAGCTGTTTTTT. This encodes CASSGATGELFF.

A few counts support this clonotype. The CDR3 here is CASSLARQGRDSNQPQHF. CDR3 DNA sequence: TGTGCCAGCAGCTTAGCACGACAGGGCCGAGATAGCAATCAGCCCCAGCATTTT. The rearrangement joins TRBV7-2 to TRBJ1-5, with 7 bases fitting TRBD1. The V and J ends lost 0 bases and 0 bases, in that order; junction bases with no gene match: 8. The CDR3 is 18 residues long. The germline V gene has CDR1 SGHTA and CDR2 FQGNSA.

V gene TRBV6-5 combines with J gene TRBJ1-4, with TRBD1 matching over 7 bases. This CDR3 is built from 17 residues. Germline V CDR1 and CDR2: MNHEY, SVGAGI. V lost 3 bases, J lost 2 bases, and 9 bases stayed unmatched. The chain's CDR3 is CASSYVAGGATNEKLFF. For the CDR3, the DNA is TGTGCCAGCAGTTATGTCGCAGGGGGTGCGACTAATGAAAAACTGTTTTTT.

V gene TRBV10-1 combines with J gene TRBJ2-3, with 16 bases fitting TRBD2. Trimming cost V 8 bases and J 5 bases; bases outside gene matches: 1. The germline V gene encodes CDR1 WNHNN and CDR2 SYGVQD (reference sequence). CDR3 length: 14 amino acids. The CDR3 bases are TGCGCCAGCGGGACTAGCGGGAGGGTAGATACGCAGTATTTT. This translates into CASGTSGRVDTQYF.

This clonotype showed up many times. This chain links TRBV29-1 with TRBJ2-1; unclear D gene. The germline V and J ends were trimmed by 4 bases and 4 bases, with 11 bases remaining between them. Germline CDR1 SQVTM, CDR2 ANQGSEA. This CDR3 spans 13 amino acids. Written as DNA, the CDR3 is TGCAGCGTTGTCCCAAACCCGTACAATGAGCAGTTCTTC. It is translated as CSVVPNPYNEQFF.

The chain combines TRBV10-3 with TRBJ2-2, with 9 bases fitting TRBD2. Trimming took 6 bases from V and 5 from J; bases not matched to a gene: 4. From germline, CDR1 is ENHRY and CDR2 SYGVKD. CDR3 size: 14 residues. The DNA for the CDR3 is TGTGCCATCAGCTTAGCGGGAGAAACCGGGGAGCTGTTTTTT. Encoded protein: CAISLAGETGELFF.

This clonotype is a singleton in its sample. The chain is built from TRBV9 and TRBJ1-1, with 11 bases identical to TRBD1. Germline trimming cut 4 bases from V and 6 bases from J; bases unmatched to any gene: 11. Germline CDR1 is SGDLS and CDR2 is YYNGEE. CDR3 length: 16 amino acids. CDR3 DNA sequence: TGTGCCAGCAGCCACCCACTGGGACAGGGGGTTCCTGAAGCTTTCTTT. Its protein is CASSHPLGQGVPEAFF.

This clonotype was counted ten times or more. The V and J genes are TRBV15 and TRBJ1-4, with TRBD1 identical over 9 bases. Looked up from germline, CDR1 is LNHNV and CDR2 is YYDKDF (reference sequence). V dropped 3 bases and J dropped 8; count of bases not matched to a gene: 10. The CDR3 contains 16 residues. The CDR3 nucleotides read TGTGCCACCAGCAGTCTGGGACAGGGTAGTTTCGAAAAACTGTTTTTT. Translating gives CATSSLGQGSFEKLFF.

In this sample, this clonotype turned up many times. This chain uses TRBV5-1 with TRBJ2-6; a possible D gene is TRBD1 (6 bases). The CDR3 is 19 amino acids. V was trimmed by 3 bases and J by 0 bases, leaving 19 bases between them. Germline V gives CDR1 SGHRS, CDR2 YFSETQ. CDR3 bases: TGCGCCAGCAGCTCCGCAGGACAGATTCCAAGCTCTGGGGCCAACGTCCTGACTTTC. It translates to CASSSAGQIPSSGANVLTF.

As regards this clonotype: The germline gene is not matched at one end of the junction; a read error may be the cause. The J gene is TRBJ2-5, the V gene TRBV24-1; D is perhaps TRBD1 (5 bases). Germline CDR1 reads KGHDR; CDR2 reads SFDVKD. The CDR3 is made up of 14 amino acids. The CDR3 loop is CASSYPDPGETQYF. In nucleotides, the CDR3 is TGTGCCAGCAGTTACCCGGACCCAGGGGAGACCCAGTACTTC.

The chain recombines TRBV7-8 with TRBJ2-3, with D possibly being TRBD2 (5 bases). The CDR3 runs to 16 residues. Trimming removed 0 bases from V and 2 bases from J, with 12 bases in between. The V gene's germline CDR1 is SGHVS and CDR2 FQNEAQ. CDR3 sequence: CASSLALDFFTDTQYF. The DNA of the CDR3 is TGTGCCAGCAGCTTAGCGCTGGACTTCTTCACAGATACGCAGTATTTT.

The V and J genes are TRBV10-3 and TRBJ2-3; 12 positions match TRBD2. CDR1 is ENHRY, CDR2 SYGVKD, per germline. J lost 4 bases, V lost 5 bases, and 4 bases had no gene match. The CDR3 runs 15 residues. For the CDR3, the DNA is TGTGCCATCAGTCGGACTAGCGGGGTTGCAGATACGCAGTATTTT. Its protein is CAISRTSGVADTQYF.

This clonotype was observed at least ten times. The chain links TRBV10-3 to TRBJ1-5; D unclear. V was clipped by 5 bases and J by 7 bases, with 18 bases between them. Germline loops: CDR1 ENHRY, CDR2 SYGVKD. CDR3 length: 15 residues. CDR3 DNA sequence: TGTGCCATCAGTAACGATCGGAATTTGAACCAGCCCCAGCATTTT. It translates to CAISNDRNLNQPQHF.

In the case of this clonotype: Being one base from a much bigger clone, this may be a read error. The chain is built from TRBV24-1 and TRBJ2-7; 10 bases match TRBD1. Germline V lookup: CDR1 KGHDR, CDR2 SFDVKD. The CDR3 spans 13 residues. V lost 5 bases to trimming and J lost 7 bases; unmatched junction nucleotides: 4. In DNA, the CDR3 is TGTGCCACCAGTGCCGACAGGGGGCATGAGCAGTACTTC. The encoded protein is CATSADRGHEQYF.

The chain combines TRBV7-3 with TRBJ1-2; 7 bases line up with TRBD1. Losses at the gene ends were 5 bases for V and 2 bases for J; bases not matched to a gene: 11. Germline CDR1 and CDR2: SGHTA and FQGTGA. The CDR3 totals 16 residues. The CDR3 loop is CASSPRTGALNYGYTF. The DNA for the CDR3 is TGTGCCAGCAGCCCGAGGACAGGAGCCCTGAACTATGGCTACACCTTC.

Points on this clonotype: It may be a read error: a sequence one base away is much more abundant. This chain joins TRBV9 and TRBJ2-7; weak D call: TRBD2 (5 bases). Germline assignment: CDR1 SGDLS and CDR2 YYNGEE. V dropped 4 bases and J dropped 2 bases, with 13 bases sitting between them. The CDR3 is 14 amino acids. CDR3 region: CASSQDGNPYEQYF. DNA for the CDR3: TGTGCCAGCAGCCAAGACGGGAATCCCTACGAGCAGTACTTC.

This rearrangement joins TRBV19 to TRBJ2-1, with 7 bases lining up with TRBD1. This CDR3 contains 18 residues. CDR1 and CDR2 (germline): LNHDA, SQIVND (reference sequence). J gave up 0 bases and V 4 bases, and 12 bases lay outside the gene matches. The CDR3 is CASSRDYRGSYSYNEQFF. The CDR3 DNA sequence: TGTGCCAGTAGTAGGGATTACAGGGGATCCTACTCCTACAATGAGCAGTTCTTC.

Comments on this clonotype: This may stem from a read error, because a much larger clone lies one nucleotide away. The CDR3 loop is CASSLDRGRPGANVLTF. The CDR3 DNA reads as TGTGCCAGTAGTCTTGACAGGGGGCGTCCTGGGGCCAACGTCCTGACTTTC. The V gene is TRBV19, the J gene TRBJ2-6, with 10 bases matching TRBD1. V shed 5 bases, J shed 2 bases, and the junction held 6 bases outside the gene matches. This CDR3 region has 17 residues. Looked up from germline, CDR1 is LNHDA and CDR2 is SQIVND (reference sequence).

This clonotype was seen just once. This could be a read error, since a much larger clone is one nucleotide away. The conserved closing phenylalanine or tryptophan is absent in this CDR3, likely reflecting a read error. This sequence joins TRBV10-3 and TRBJ2-7, with D possibly TRBD2 on 6 matching bases. The CDR3 contains 15 residues. The V gene's germline CDR1 is ENHRY and CDR2 SYGVKD. The CDR3 region has the DNA TGTGCCAGCAGTGAACAGGCGCGGAGGGACTACGAGCAGTACCTC. This encodes CASSEQARRDYEQYL.